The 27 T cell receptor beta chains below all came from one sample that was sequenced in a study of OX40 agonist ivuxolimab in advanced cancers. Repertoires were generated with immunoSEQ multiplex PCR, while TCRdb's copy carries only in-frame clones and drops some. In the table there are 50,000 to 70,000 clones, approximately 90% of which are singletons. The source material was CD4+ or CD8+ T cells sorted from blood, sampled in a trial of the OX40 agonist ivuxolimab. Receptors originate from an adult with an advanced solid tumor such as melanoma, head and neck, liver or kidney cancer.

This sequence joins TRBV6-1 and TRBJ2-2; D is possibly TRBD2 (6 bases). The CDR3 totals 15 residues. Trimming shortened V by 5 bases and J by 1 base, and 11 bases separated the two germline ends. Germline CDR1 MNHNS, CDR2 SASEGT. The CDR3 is CASSRGLLNTGELFF. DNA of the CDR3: TGTGCCAGCAGTAGGGGACTTTTGAACACCGGGGAGCTGTTTTTT.

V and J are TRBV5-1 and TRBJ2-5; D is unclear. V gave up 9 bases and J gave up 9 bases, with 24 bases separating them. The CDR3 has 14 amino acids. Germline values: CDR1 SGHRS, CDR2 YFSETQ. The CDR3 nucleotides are TGCGCCACCCAAGCTGGGAATTTGGGGTCGGCCCAGTACTTC. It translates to CATQAGNLGSAQYF.

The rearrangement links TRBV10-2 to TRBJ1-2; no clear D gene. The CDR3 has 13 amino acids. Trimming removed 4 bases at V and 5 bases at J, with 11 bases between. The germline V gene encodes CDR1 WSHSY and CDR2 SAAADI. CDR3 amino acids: CASSAGLSYGYTF. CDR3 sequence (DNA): TGCGCCAGCAGTGCGGGTCTTTCTTATGGCTACACCTTC.

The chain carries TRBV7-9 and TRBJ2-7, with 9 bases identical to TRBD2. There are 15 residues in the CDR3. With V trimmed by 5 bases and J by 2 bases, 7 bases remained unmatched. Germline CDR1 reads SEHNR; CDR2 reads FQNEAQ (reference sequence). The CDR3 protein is CASSPLAGFTYEQYF. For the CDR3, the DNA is TGTGCCAGCAGCCCCCTAGCGGGGTTCACCTACGAGCAGTACTTC.

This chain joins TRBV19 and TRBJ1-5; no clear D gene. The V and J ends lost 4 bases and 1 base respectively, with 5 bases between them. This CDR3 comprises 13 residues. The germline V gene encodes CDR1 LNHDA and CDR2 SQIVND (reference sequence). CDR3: CASSRRSNQPQHF. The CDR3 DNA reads TGTGCCAGTAGTAGGAGGAGCAATCAGCCCCAGCATTTT.

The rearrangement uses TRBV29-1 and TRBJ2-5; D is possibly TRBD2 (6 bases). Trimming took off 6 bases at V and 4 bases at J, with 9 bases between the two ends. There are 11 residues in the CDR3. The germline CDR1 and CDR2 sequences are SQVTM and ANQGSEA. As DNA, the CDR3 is TGCAGCGTCAGGGACTTAGAGACCCAGTACTTC. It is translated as CSVRDLETQYF.

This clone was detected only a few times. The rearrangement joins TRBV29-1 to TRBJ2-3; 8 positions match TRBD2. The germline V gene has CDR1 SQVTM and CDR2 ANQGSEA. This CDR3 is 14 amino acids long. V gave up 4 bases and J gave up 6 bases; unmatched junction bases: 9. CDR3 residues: CSVATLAGVDTQYF. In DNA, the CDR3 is TGCAGCGTTGCAACGCTAGCGGGTGTGGATACGCAGTATTTT.

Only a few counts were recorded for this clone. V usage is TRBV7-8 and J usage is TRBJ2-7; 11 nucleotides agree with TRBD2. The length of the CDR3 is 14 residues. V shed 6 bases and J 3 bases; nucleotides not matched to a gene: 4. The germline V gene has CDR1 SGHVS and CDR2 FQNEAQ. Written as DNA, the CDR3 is TGTGCCAGCAGGTCCGGGACTAGCGGCTACGAGCAGTACTTC. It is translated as CASRSGTSGYEQYF.

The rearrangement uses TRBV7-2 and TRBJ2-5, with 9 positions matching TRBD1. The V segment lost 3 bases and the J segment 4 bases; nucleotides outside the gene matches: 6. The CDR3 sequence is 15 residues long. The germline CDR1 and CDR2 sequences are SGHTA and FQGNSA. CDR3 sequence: CASSFGQGRVETQYF. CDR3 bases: TGTGCCAGCAGCTTCGGACAGGGGAGGGTAGAGACCCAGTACTTC.

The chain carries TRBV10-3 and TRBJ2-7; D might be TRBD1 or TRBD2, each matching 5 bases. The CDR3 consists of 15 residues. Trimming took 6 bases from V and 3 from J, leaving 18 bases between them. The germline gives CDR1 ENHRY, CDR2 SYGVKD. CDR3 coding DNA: TGTGCCATCAGCAAGGGACGGCTAGGCGTCTACGAGCAGTACTTC. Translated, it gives CAISKGRLGVYEQYF.

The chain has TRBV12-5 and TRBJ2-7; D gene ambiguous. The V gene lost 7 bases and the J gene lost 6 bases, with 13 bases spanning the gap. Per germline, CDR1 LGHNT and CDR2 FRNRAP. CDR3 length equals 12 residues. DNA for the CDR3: TGTGCTAGTGCTATGGGCTGGGGCGAGCAGTACTTC. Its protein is CASAMGWGEQYF.

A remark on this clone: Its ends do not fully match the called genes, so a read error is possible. CDR3 in amino acids: CASSLGQGAQYEQYF. In DNA, the CDR3 is TGTGCCAGCAGTTTAGGACAGGGGGCTCAGTACGAGCAGTACTTC. The chain is built from TRBV7-2 and TRBJ2-7; 11 bases fit TRBD1. Germline loops: CDR1 SGHTA, CDR2 FQGNSA. This CDR3 has 15 residues.

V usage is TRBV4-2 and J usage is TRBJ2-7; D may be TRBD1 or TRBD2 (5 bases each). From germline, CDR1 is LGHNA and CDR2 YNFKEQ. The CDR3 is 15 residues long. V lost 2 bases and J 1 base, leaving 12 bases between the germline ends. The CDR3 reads CASSQTGTASYEQYF. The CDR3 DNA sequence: TGTGCCAGCAGCCAAACCGGGACGGCGTCCTACGAGCAGTACTTC.

The CDR3 spells CASSLALGSTDTQYF. CDR3 nucleotides: TGTGCCAGCAGCTTAGCGCTGGGAAGCACAGATACGCAGTATTTT. The genes are TRBV7-6 and TRBJ2-3; D gene uncertain. V lost 0 bases and J 0 bases, leaving 7 bases between the germline ends. Germline V CDR1 and CDR2: SGHVS, FNYEAQ. The CDR3 is 15 residues long.

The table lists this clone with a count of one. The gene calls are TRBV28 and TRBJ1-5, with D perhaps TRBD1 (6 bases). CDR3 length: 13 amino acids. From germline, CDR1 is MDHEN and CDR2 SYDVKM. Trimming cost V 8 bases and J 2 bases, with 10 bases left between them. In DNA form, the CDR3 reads TGTGCCAGCGAACAGGGTGGCAATCAGCCCCAGCATTTT. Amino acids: CASEQGGNQPQHF.

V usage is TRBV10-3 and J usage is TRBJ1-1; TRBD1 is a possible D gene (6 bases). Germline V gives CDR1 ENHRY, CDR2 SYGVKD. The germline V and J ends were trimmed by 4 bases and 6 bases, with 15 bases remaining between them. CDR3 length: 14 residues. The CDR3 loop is CAISVGGPTSEAFF. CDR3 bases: TGTGCCATCAGTGTCGGGGGCCCTACGTCTGAAGCTTTCTTT.

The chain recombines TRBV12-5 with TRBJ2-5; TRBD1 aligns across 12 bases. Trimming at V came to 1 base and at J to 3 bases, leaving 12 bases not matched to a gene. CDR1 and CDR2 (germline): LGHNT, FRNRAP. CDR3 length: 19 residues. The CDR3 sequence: CASGLGSTGTGGTKETQYF. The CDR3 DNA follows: TGTGCTAGTGGTTTGGGATCCACCGGGACAGGGGGCACGAAAGAGACCCAGTACTTC.

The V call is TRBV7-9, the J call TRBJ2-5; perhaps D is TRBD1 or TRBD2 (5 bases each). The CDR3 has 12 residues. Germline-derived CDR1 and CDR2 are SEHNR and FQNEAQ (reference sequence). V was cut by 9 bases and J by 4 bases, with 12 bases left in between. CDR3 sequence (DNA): TGTGCCAGTAAGGGACGAGGAGAGACCCAGTACTTC. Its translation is CASKGRGETQYF.

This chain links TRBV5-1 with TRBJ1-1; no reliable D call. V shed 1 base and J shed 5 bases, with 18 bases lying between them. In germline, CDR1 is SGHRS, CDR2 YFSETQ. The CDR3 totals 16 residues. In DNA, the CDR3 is TGCGCCAGCAGCTTGATGGGCCCGGCACTCCAGACTGAAGCTTTCTTT. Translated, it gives CASSLMGPALQTEAFF. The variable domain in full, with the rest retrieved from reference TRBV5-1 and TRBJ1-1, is KAGVTQTPRYLIKTRGQQVTLSCSPISGHRSVSWYQQTPGQGLQFLFEYFSETQRNKGNFPGRFSGRQFSNSRSEMNVSTLELGDSALYLCASSLMGPALQTEAFFGQGTRLTVV.

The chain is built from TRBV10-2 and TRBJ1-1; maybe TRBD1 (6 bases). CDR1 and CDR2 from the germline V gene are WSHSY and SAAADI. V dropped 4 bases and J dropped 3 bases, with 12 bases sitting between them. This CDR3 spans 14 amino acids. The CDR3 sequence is CASSAGTWDTEAFF. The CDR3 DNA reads TGCGCCAGCAGTGCTGGGACATGGGACACTGAAGCTTTCTTT.

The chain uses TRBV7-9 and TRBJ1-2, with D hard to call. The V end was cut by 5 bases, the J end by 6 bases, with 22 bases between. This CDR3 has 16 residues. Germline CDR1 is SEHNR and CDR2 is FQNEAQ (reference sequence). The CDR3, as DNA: TGTGCCAGCAGCCGCCTGGGTCCATCAGGCGGTGATGGCTACACCTTC. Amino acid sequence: CASSRLGPSGGDGYTF.

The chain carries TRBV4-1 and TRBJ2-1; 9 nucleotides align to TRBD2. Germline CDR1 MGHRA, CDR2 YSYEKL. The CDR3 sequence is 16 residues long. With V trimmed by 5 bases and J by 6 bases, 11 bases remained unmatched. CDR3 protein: CASSVLAGVVGNEQFF. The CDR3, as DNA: TGCGCCAGCAGCGTTTTAGCGGGAGTTGTGGGCAATGAGCAGTTCTTC.

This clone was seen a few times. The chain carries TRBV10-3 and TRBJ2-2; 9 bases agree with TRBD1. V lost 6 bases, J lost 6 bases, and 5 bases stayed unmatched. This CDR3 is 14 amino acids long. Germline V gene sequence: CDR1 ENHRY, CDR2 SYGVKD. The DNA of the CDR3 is TGTGCCATCAGGGGACAGGGAAAGGCCGGGGAGCTGTTTTTT. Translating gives CAIRGQGKAGELFF.

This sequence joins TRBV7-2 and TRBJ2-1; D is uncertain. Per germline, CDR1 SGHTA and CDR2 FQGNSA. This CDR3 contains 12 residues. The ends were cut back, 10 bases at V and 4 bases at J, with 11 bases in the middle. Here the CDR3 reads CATWYLYNEQFF. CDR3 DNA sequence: TGTGCCACCTGGTACCTTTACAATGAGCAGTTCTTC.

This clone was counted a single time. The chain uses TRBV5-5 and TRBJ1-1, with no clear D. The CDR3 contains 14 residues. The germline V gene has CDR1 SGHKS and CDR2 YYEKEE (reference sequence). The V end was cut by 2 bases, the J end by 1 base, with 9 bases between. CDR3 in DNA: TGTGCCAGCAGCTTATTGCCAGAGAACACTGAAGCTTTCTTT. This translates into CASSLLPENTEAFF. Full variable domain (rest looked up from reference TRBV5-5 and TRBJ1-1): DAGVTQSPTHLIKTRGQQVTLRCSPISGHKSVSWYQQVLGQGPQFIFQYYEKEERGRGNFPDRFSARQFPNYSSELNVNALLLGDSALYLCASSLLPENTEAFFGQGTRLTVV.

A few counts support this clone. The CDR3: CASSLELARTNEQFF. The DNA for the CDR3 is TGTGCCAGCAGCTTAGAACTAGCGCGGACTAATGAGCAGTTCTTC. The chain joins TRBV7-6 to TRBJ2-1; TRBD2 agrees at 7 bases. Germline trimming cut 1 base from V and 7 bases from J; bases unmatched to any gene: 7. This CDR3 comprises 15 residues. Germline V lookup: CDR1 SGHVS, CDR2 FNYEAQ.

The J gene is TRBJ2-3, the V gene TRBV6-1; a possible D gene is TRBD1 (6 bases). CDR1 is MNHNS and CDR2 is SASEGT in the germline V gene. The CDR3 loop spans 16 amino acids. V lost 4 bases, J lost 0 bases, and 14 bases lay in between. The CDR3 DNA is TGTGCCAGCAGTGTGCAGACAGGTACTAGCACAGATACGCAGTATTTT. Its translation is CASSVQTGTSTDTQYF.